This TCR beta chain was sequenced during a study of OX40 agonist ivuxolimab in advanced cancers. The data were produced by immunoSEQ multiplex PCR, yet TCRdb's version contains in-frame clones alone and is incomplete. This table holds tens of thousands of clones, around four fifths found once. The V gene end was trimmed by 3 bases and the J gene end by 8 bases; junction bases not matched to a gene: 10. The CDR3 totals 14 residues. Germline CDR1 and CDR2: SQVTM and ANQGSEA. The V call is TRBV29-1, the J call TRBJ2-3, with 8 bases fitting TRBD2. This sequence originates from an adult with an advanced solid tumor such as melanoma, head and neck, liver or kidney cancer. Sequencing used CD4+ or CD8+ T cells sorted from blood, obtained in a trial of the OX40 agonist ivuxolimab. This CDR3 is CSVDPREGVGTQYF. CDR3 in DNA: TGCAGCGTTGACCCCCGGGAGGGGGTAGGTACGCAGTATTTT.